These 25 T cell receptor beta chains originate from one sample sequenced in a study of chemoradiotherapy in HPV16-positive cancers. Here immunoSEQ multiplex PCR was the method, and the copy in TCRdb shows in-frame clones only, minus some. The sample has about 15,000 clones; approximately 91% are singletons. Sample: blood, taken from a patient who underwent chemoradiotherapy. Receptor source: a human donor with HPV-associated anogenital cancer.

A word on this clone: One end of the junction is discordant with germline, which a read error may explain. This CDR3 is CASNLGGSHGYTF. The DNA for the CDR3 is TGTGCCAGCAATTTAGGAGGGTCCCATGGCTACACCTTC. The chain combines TRBV28 with TRBJ1-2; D is unclear. The CDR3 contains 13 residues. Germline V CDR1 and CDR2: MDHEN, SYDVKM.

There are a few counts of this clone. The chain links TRBV28 to TRBJ2-7; TRBD1 agrees at 10 bases. J was trimmed by 13 bases and V by 4 bases; bases with no gene match: 7. The CDR3 spans 12 residues. Germline V gene sequence: CDR1 MDHEN, CDR2 SYDVKM. The DNA for the CDR3 is TGTGCCAGCAGTTCAAGGGGACAGGGGAAATACTTC. Protein product: CASSSRGQGKYF.

The chain has TRBV5-1 and TRBJ2-3, with 7 positions matching TRBD1. Looked up from germline, CDR1 is SGHRS and CDR2 is YFSETQ. The length of the CDR3 is 15 residues. J lost 4 bases, V lost 0 bases, and 5 bases had no gene match. The CDR3 DNA is TGCGCCAGCAGCTTGGGGACAGGCTCCGCAGATACGCAGTATTTT. Translating it yields CASSLGTGSADTQYF.

The chain has TRBV2 and TRBJ2-5, with D perhaps matching TRBD1 (5 bases). This CDR3 is 14 amino acids long. Germline V gene lookup returns CDR1 SNHLY and CDR2 FYNNEI. Trimming took off 5 bases at V and 1 base at J, with 11 bases between the two ends. The DNA for the CDR3 is TGTGCCAGCAGTCCCAGGGTGACCCAAGAGACCCAGTACTTC. Translated, it gives CASSPRVTQETQYF.

This clone was seen once. In DNA, the CDR3 is TGCAGCGCGGGACAGGCCTATGGCTACACCTTC. Its protein is CSAGQAYGYTF. The J gene is TRBJ1-2, the V gene TRBV29-1, with TRBD1 matching 8 bases. Germline V gene data show CDR1 as SQVTM and CDR2 as ANQGSEA. The V segment lost 7 bases and the J segment 4 bases; nucleotides outside the gene matches: 2. This CDR3 spans 11 amino acids.

This chain uses TRBV5-1 with TRBJ2-7; 7 nucleotides align to TRBD1. The CDR3 is 13 amino acids. Trimming removed 1 base from V and 3 bases from J; junction bases left unmatched: 1. Germline V CDR1 and CDR2: SGHRS, YFSETQ. CDR3 DNA sequence: TGCGCCAGCAGCTTGAGGGACAGCTACGAGCAGTACTTC. Translated: CASSLRDSYEQYF.

The rearrangement links TRBV7-2 to TRBJ1-6; tentative D call: TRBD1 (5 bases). The ends were cut back, 1 base at V and 9 bases at J, with 13 bases in the middle. This CDR3 is built from 15 residues. The germline V gene encodes CDR1 SGHTA and CDR2 FQGNSA. CDR3 in DNA: TGTGCCAGCAGCTTAGGGGGCGGAAAGGGTTCACCCCTCCACTTT. Its translation: CASSLGGGKGSPLHF.

The rearrangement joins TRBV7-9 to TRBJ2-3; D possibly matches TRBD1 or TRBD2 (5 bases each). V was shortened by 5 bases and J by 1 base, with 16 bases between the two germline ends. CDR1 SEHNR and CDR2 FQNEAQ come from the germline V gene (reference sequence). CDR3 length equals 16 residues. The CDR3 reads CASSVPGGRGTDTQYF. DNA for the CDR3: TGTGCCAGCAGCGTACCTGGGGGTCGAGGCACAGATACGCAGTATTTT.

CDR3 DNA sequence: TGTGCCAGCAGCCCGAGTAGCGGGGCGCAAGAGACCCAGTACTTC. Its translation is CASSPSSGAQETQYF. The chain has TRBV5-6 and TRBJ2-5; 8 bases fit TRBD2. The germline V gene encodes CDR1 SGHDT and CDR2 YYEEEE. There are 15 residues in the CDR3. J was trimmed by 2 bases and V by 4 bases; bases with no gene match: 7. Looking up the rest from reference TRBV5-6 and TRBJ2-5 gives the full variable domain: DAGVTQSPTHLIKTRGQQVTLRCSPKSGHDTVSWYQQALGQGPQFIFQYYEEEERQRGNFPDRFSGHQFPNYSSELNVNALLLGDSALYLCASSPSSGAQETQYFGPGTRLLVL.

The chain joins TRBV9 to TRBJ1-6; D may be TRBD1 (6 bases). CDR3 length equals 17 residues. From germline, CDR1 is SGDLS and CDR2 YYNGEE. Trimming took 1 base from V and 10 from J, leaving 21 bases between them. The CDR3 region has the DNA TGTGCCAGCAGCGTAACCCACGTCGTGGGGGCGAAGTCACCCCTCCACTTT. As protein: CASSVTHVVGAKSPLHF.

This chain links TRBV9 with TRBJ1-1, with TRBD1 identical over 10 bases. Unmatched junction bases numbered 6, after V lost 4 bases and J lost 3 bases. The CDR3 totals 15 residues. Germline CDR1 and CDR2: SGDLS and YYNGEE. CDR3 nucleotide sequence: TGTGCCAGCAGCCCTTCCGGACAGGGGGACACTGAAGCTTTCTTT. Translating gives CASSPSGQGDTEAFF.

This chain uses TRBV7-9 with TRBJ1-1; 8 bases line up with TRBD1. The CDR3 contains 14 residues. CDR1 SEHNR and CDR2 FQNEAQ come from the germline V gene (reference sequence). Unmatched junction bases numbered 7, after V lost 5 bases and J lost 5 bases. CDR3: CASSPQGVRTEAFF. The CDR3 DNA reads TGTGCCAGCAGCCCACAGGGGGTTCGTACTGAAGCTTTCTTT.

Turning to this clone: This sample includes further DNA sequences coding for the same CDR3. This sequence joins TRBV10-3 and TRBJ1-2; weak D call: TRBD1 (5 bases). CDR1 and CDR2 (germline): ENHRY, SYGVKD. The CDR3 is 14 residues long. V was pared by 3 bases and J by 6 bases, with 14 bases between. CDR3 in amino acids: CAISEQAAGNGYTF. The DNA for the CDR3 is TGTGCCATCAGTGAACAGGCCGCCGGGAATGGCTACACCTTC.

This clone has just one count. The chain is built from TRBV6-6 and TRBJ2-3; D is ambiguous. V was clipped by 8 bases and J by 2 bases, with 11 bases between them. In germline, CDR1 is MNHNY, CDR2 SVGAGI (reference sequence). This CDR3 is 13 amino acids long. The CDR3 loop reads CASARDYTDTQYF. DNA of the CDR3: TGTGCCAGCGCCCGAGATTACACAGATACGCAGTATTTT.

CDR3 bases: TGTGCCAGCAGCTTAGTGACAGGGGGCAAGGCAGATACGCAGTATTTT. Its translation is CASSLVTGGKADTQYF. The chain couples TRBV7-9 to TRBJ2-3; 10 bases match TRBD1. The CDR3 is 16 residues long. The V gene's germline CDR1 is SEHNR and CDR2 FQNEAQ (reference sequence). Trimming at V came to 1 base and at J to 4 bases, leaving 5 bases not matched to a gene.

The rearrangement joins TRBV2 to TRBJ2-1, with 12 bases that match TRBD2. The CDR3 contains 14 residues. Trimming took 6 bases from V and 4 from J; bases not matched to a gene: 1. CDR1 and CDR2 (germline): SNHLY, FYNNEI. CDR3 loop: CASSTSGGYNEQFF. The CDR3 DNA reads TGTGCCAGCAGCACTAGCGGGGGGTACAATGAGCAGTTCTTC.

The chain recombines TRBV7-2 with TRBJ2-1, with D possibly being TRBD1 (6 bases). CDR3 length: 14 residues. The V gene lost 5 bases and the J gene lost 1 base, with 9 bases spanning the gap. Germline V gene lookup returns CDR1 SGHTA and CDR2 FQGNSA. The CDR3 DNA is TGTGCCAGCAGCCGGGACACTTCCTACAATGAGCAGTTCTTC. Translating gives CASSRDTSYNEQFF. Supplemented by reference TRBV7-2 and TRBJ2-1, the full variable domain reads GAGVSQSPSNKVTEKGKDVELRCDPISGHTALYWYRQSLGQGLEFLIYFQGNSAPDKSGLPSDRFSAERTGGSVSTLTIQRTQQEDSAVYLCASSRDTSYNEQFFGPGTRLTVL.

The V and J genes are TRBV2 and TRBJ2-3, with 7 positions matching TRBD2. Trimming removed 4 bases from V and 0 bases from J; junction bases left unmatched: 4. Germline lookup yields CDR1 SNHLY and CDR2 FYNNEI. The CDR3 loop spans 15 amino acids. The CDR3 sequence is CASSGGTKSTDTQYF. The CDR3 DNA reads TGTGCCAGCAGTGGAGGGACTAAAAGCACAGATACGCAGTATTTT.

J is TRBJ1-3 and V is TRBV5-1; D is ambiguous. The germline V gene has CDR1 SGHRS and CDR2 YFSETQ. The CDR3 is 15 amino acids. Trimming cost V 5 bases and J 0 bases, with 12 bases left between them. The CDR3 protein is CASSSDGRSGNTIYF. The CDR3 DNA follows: TGCGCCAGCAGTTCGGACGGGCGCTCTGGAAACACCATATATTTT. The full variable domain, completed using reference TRBV5-1 and TRBJ1-3, is KAGVTQTPRYLIKTRGQQVTLSCSPISGHRSVSWYQQTPGQGLQFLFEYFSETQRNKGNFPGRFSGRQFSNSRSEMNVSTLELGDSALYLCASSSDGRSGNTIYFGEGSWLTVV.

The rearrangement links TRBV2 to TRBJ1-1; D possibly corresponds to TRBD1 (5 bases). Deletions cut 6 bases from V and 3 bases from J, with 17 bases between. The CDR3 is 15 amino acids. The germline V gene encodes CDR1 SNHLY and CDR2 FYNNEI. The CDR3: CASRGNEAGDTEAFF. The CDR3 nucleotides read TGTGCCAGCAGGGGGAATGAGGCGGGGGACACTGAAGCTTTCTTT.

The rearrangement links TRBV7-2 to TRBJ1-2; tentatively, D is TRBD1 (6 bases). The CDR3 covers 14 residues. Germline V gene lookup returns CDR1 SGHTA and CDR2 FQGNSA. V gave up 3 bases and J gave up 6 bases, with 14 bases separating them. This CDR3 reads CASSFFHREDGYTF. The CDR3 DNA sequence: TGTGCCAGCAGCTTCTTCCACAGGGAGGATGGCTACACCTTC.

The chain's CDR3 is CASSQEHYRVYTEAFF. The DNA for the CDR3 is TGCGCCAGCAGCCAAGAACACTACAGGGTGTACACTGAAGCTTTCTTT. The chain links TRBV4-1 to TRBJ1-1, with D perhaps TRBD1 (6 bases). There are 16 residues in the CDR3. CDR1 and CDR2 from the germline V gene are MGHRA and YSYEKL. Trimming stripped 0 bases from V and 3 bases from J, with 14 bases between.

The chain uses TRBV7-2 and TRBJ2-3; the D gene is possibly TRBD1 (5 bases). Germline CDR1 is SGHTA and CDR2 is FQGNSA. V shed 5 bases and J shed 2 bases, with 11 bases lying between them. The CDR3 totals 14 residues. In DNA form, the CDR3 reads TGTGCCAGCAGCGCCTTGGACAACACAGATACGCAGTATTTT. It specifies CASSALDNTDTQYF.

The V call is TRBV6-1, the J call TRBJ1-1; 7 positions match TRBD1. Germline V gene data show CDR1 as MNHNS and CDR2 as SASEGT. V dropped 9 bases and J dropped 4; count of bases not matched to a gene: 8. The CDR3 has 13 residues. CDR3 sequence reads: CASPGQLATEAFF. As DNA, the CDR3 is TGTGCCAGTCCGGGACAGCTAGCCACTGAAGCTTTCTTT.

This clone was detected only once. The chain combines TRBV6-1 with TRBJ2-1, with TRBD2 matching 8 bases. This CDR3 has 14 amino acids. Germline V gene lookup returns CDR1 MNHNS and CDR2 SASEGT. After removal of 5 bases from V and 2 bases from J, the junction contained 2 bases not matched to a gene. The CDR3 sequence: CASSRGGPYNEQFF. For the CDR3, the DNA is TGTGCCAGCAGTCGCGGGGGGCCCTACAATGAGCAGTTCTTC.